This TCR beta chain emerged from a study of Graves' ophthalmopathy and Graves' hyperthyroidism. Study summary: Peripheral blood samples were taken at initial diagnosis, before any treatment. Findings and caveats of the study: Most thyroid-expanded clonotypes exceeding 0.001 frequency were also found in blood. With a specificity of 72.22% and a sensitivity of 70.59%, the model predicted ophthalmopathy progression.

As concerns this clonotype: Its antigen is currently unknown.

Germline trimming cut 7 bases from V and 6 bases from J; bases unmatched to any gene: 10. Germline CDR1 and CDR2: MGHDK and SYGVNS. This CDR3 contains 15 residues. Excluded: other autoimmune disease, uncontrolled infection, pregnancy or lactation. Beta-chain TCR CDR3 regions were amplified from RNA transcripts. The first round was an RT-PCR with HTBI primers, and the second round was a multiplex PCR. MiXCR, run by TCRdb on the multiplex PCR reads, gives a single entry per CDR3 protein. The data show some 750,000 distinct CDR3 sequences, with 35% to 50% seen just once and approximately 43% held by the top ten.

The sequence came from an adult man with Graves' ophthalmopathy. Material for sequencing was peripheral blood. The rearrangement links TRBV25-1 to TRBJ2-2; 8 bases align to TRBD2. CDR3 residues: CASKAGGLRAGELFF. The CDR3 DNA sequence: TGTGCCAGCAAGGCGGGGGGCTTACGAGCCGGGGAGCTGTTTTTT.